The 18 T cell receptor beta chains presented below share a single source sample, sequenced in a study of circulating CD8 cells and anti-PD-1 response in melanoma. Sorting of live CD3+CD8+TCRalphabeta+ cells by PD-1 and/or TIGIT gave four subsets. The QIAseq Immune Repertoire TCR panel built the libraries from around 15 ng of total RNA. TCRdb reprocessed the reads with MiXCR, giving one entry per CDR3 protein. The sample yields roughly 540 distinct CDR3 sequences, about 7.3% seen once. This specimen consisted of CD8+ T cells from PBMCs, obtained at baseline or after one month of anti-PD-1 therapy (not recorded which). The receptors shown here come from a human donor with melanoma.

This chain links TRBV2 with TRBJ2-7; 10 nucleotides agree with TRBD1. There are 14 residues in the CDR3. The junction had 6 bases not matched to a gene; V was cut back by 5 bases and J by 5 bases. Per the germline V gene, CDR1 is SNHLY and CDR2 is FYNNEI. The CDR3 sequence: CASSPGTGVDEQYF. Written as DNA, the CDR3 is TGTGCCAGCAGTCCCGGGACAGGGGTAGACGAGCAGTACTTC.

Relative to its sample, this clonotype is large (0.1 to 1%). The V call is TRBV14, the J call TRBJ2-5; unclear D gene. Trimming removed 6 bases at V and 5 bases at J, with 22 bases between. Germline loops: CDR1 SGHDN, CDR2 FVKESK. The CDR3 covers 16 residues. The CDR3 loop is CASRKTDVITSETQYF. CDR3 sequence (DNA): TGTGCCAGCAGAAAGACGGACGTTATTACCTCGGAGACCCAGTACTTC.

The chain joins TRBV27 to TRBJ2-7; D may be TRBD1 (5 bases). CDR1 and CDR2 from the germline V gene are MNHEY and SMNVEV (reference sequence). Trimming removed 4 bases at V and 2 bases at J, with 15 bases between. The CDR3 covers 15 residues. The CDR3 DNA is TGTGCCAGCAGTTACCCCGCGGAACAGGCCTACGAGCAGTACTTC. Its protein product is CASSYPAEQAYEQYF.

Concerning this clonotype: A much larger clone differs from this one at a single base, so this may be a read error. The chain recombines TRBV28 with TRBJ2-7; possible D gene TRBD2, 5 bases. This CDR3 comprises 12 residues. Germline V CDR1 and CDR2: MDHEN, SYDVKM. The CDR3 nucleotides read TGTGCCAGCGGTTTTGAGGGCTACGAGCAGTACTTC. The encoded protein is CASGFEGYEQYF.

By share, this clonotype ranks as medium-sized. This chain links TRBV27 with TRBJ2-3; 11 nucleotides match TRBD1. The CDR3 is 15 amino acids. Germline V CDR1 and CDR2: MNHEY, SMNVEV (reference sequence). The V and J ends lost 10 bases and 3 bases, in that order; junction bases with no gene match: 9. CDR3 sequence (DNA): TGTGCCATCAGGCCCGGGACAGGGGGAACAGATACGCAGTATTTT. It translates to CAIRPGTGGTDTQYF.

This clonotype is labeled medium-sized. The rearrangement joins TRBV6-1 to TRBJ2-7, with 8 bases aligning to TRBD2. The CDR3 extends over 14 amino acids. V shed 0 bases and J 2 bases; nucleotides not matched to a gene: 0. The germline V gene has CDR1 MNHNS and CDR2 SASEGT. The CDR3 region has the DNA TGTGCCAGCAGTGAAGCGCGGGGGGCCTACGAGCAGTACTTC. This gives the protein CASSEARGAYEQYF.

In its sample, this clonotype is large. The chain combines TRBV4-1 with TRBJ2-3; tentative D call: TRBD1 (6 bases). CDR3 length equals 15 residues. Looked up from germline, CDR1 is MGHRA and CDR2 is YSYEKL. V shed 3 bases and J shed 0 bases, with 10 bases lying between them. As DNA, the CDR3 is TGCGCCAGCAGCCAGAGAGGGGGTAGCACAGATACGCAGTATTTT. This sequence encodes CASSQRGGSTDTQYF.

This clonotype was counted only a few times. Since a much larger clone is just one base distant, this may be a read error. This rearrangement joins TRBV2 to TRBJ2-7, with D perhaps being TRBD1 or TRBD2 (6 bases each). Germline CDR1 is SNHLY and CDR2 is FYNNEI. CDR3 length equals 13 residues. Written as DNA, the CDR3 is TGTGCCAGCAGTGGTTTCGGGGGCCCCGAGCGGTACTTC. Protein sequence: CASSGFGGPERYF. The complete variable domain, with remaining parts taken from reference TRBV2 and TRBJ2-7, reads EPEVTQTPSHQVTQMGQEVILRCVPISNHLYFYWYRQILGQKVEFLVSFYNNEISEKSEIFDDQFSVERPDGSNFTLKIRSTKLEDSAMYFCASSGFGGPERYFGPGTRLTVT.

This clonotype was counted between two and nine times. V and J are TRBV20-1 and TRBJ1-5; TRBD1 is a possible D gene (5 bases). Germline-derived CDR1 and CDR2 are DFQATT and SNEGSKA (reference sequence). The CDR3 covers 16 residues. Trimming pared 4 bases from V and 3 bases from J, leaving 19 bases between. Written as DNA, the CDR3 is TGCAGTGCTAACCCTCCCGGCGGGGCGCTCAATCAGCCCCAGCATTTT. Its translation is CSANPPGGALNQPQHF.

This clonotype is medium-sized in the sample. In nucleotides, the CDR3 is TGTGCCAGCAGCCCACAGGGGGCTGTTGGCACTGAAGCTTTCTTT. Encoded protein: CASSPQGAVGTEAFF. The V call is TRBV14, the J call TRBJ1-1; 9 bases match TRBD1. The CDR3 has 15 residues. The ends lost 4 bases at V and 4 bases at J; junction bases unmatched: 7. CDR1 SGHDN and CDR2 FVKESK come from the germline V gene.

On this clonotype itself: A read error may explain this, as a much larger clone is one base away. The rearrangement joins TRBV28 to TRBJ1-4; 8 bases fit TRBD1. CDR3 size: 16 residues. Germline V gene sequence: CDR1 MDHEN, CDR2 SYDVKM. In DNA, the CDR3 is TGTACCAGCAGTTTATACAGACAGGGGATTAATGAAAAACTGTTTTTT. Its protein product is CTSSLYRQGINEKLFF. Filled out from reference TRBV28 and TRBJ1-4, the complete variable domain reads DVKVTQSSRYLVKRTGEKVFLECVQDMDHENMFWYRQDPGLGLRLIYFSYDVKMKEKGDIPEGYSVSREKKERFSLILESASTNQTSMYLCTSSLYRQGINEKLFFGSGTQLSVL.

The chain couples TRBV29-1 to TRBJ2-7; 11 positions match TRBD1. The CDR3 extends over 14 amino acids. V lost 6 bases and J lost 2; bases outside the gene matches: 6. Germline loops: CDR1 SQVTM, CDR2 ANQGSEA. The CDR3 sequence is CSVSQGQGAYEQYF. CDR3 nucleotide sequence: TGCAGCGTGAGTCAGGGACAGGGGGCCTACGAGCAGTACTTC.

Only one count was recorded for this clonotype. This rearrangement joins TRBV27 to TRBJ2-1; a weak D match, TRBD2 (7 bases). The V and J ends lost 7 bases and 5 bases respectively, with 21 bases between them. Germline V gives CDR1 MNHEY, CDR2 SMNVEV (reference sequence). The CDR3 has 16 residues. The CDR3 here is CASTPCPGGANNEQFF. CDR3 nucleotide sequence: TGTGCCAGCACTCCTTGTCCGGGGGGCGCTAACAATGAGCAGTTCTTC.

This clonotype is judged large. V usage is TRBV2 and J usage is TRBJ1-2; 10 nucleotides align to TRBD1. The CDR3 has 16 residues. In germline, CDR1 is SNHLY, CDR2 FYNNEI. V lost 0 bases, J lost 7 bases, and 8 bases stayed unmatched. The CDR3 nucleotides read TGTGCCAGCAGTGAAGCGCTTCGGGACAGGGGTGGTGGCTACACCTTC. This sequence encodes CASSEALRDRGGGYTF.

This clonotype is large by share. The chain uses TRBV7-3 and TRBJ2-1, with 9 nucleotides matching TRBD2. Trimming took 5 bases from V and 3 from J; bases not matched to a gene: 11. The germline CDR1 and CDR2 sequences are SGHTA and FQGTGA. This CDR3 comprises 17 residues. DNA of the CDR3: TGTGCCAGCAGCCAGTGGCCTAGCGGGAAGTACTACAATGAGCAGTTCTTC. Translating gives CASSQWPSGKYYNEQFF.

Judged by abundance, this clonotype is medium-sized. The rearrangement links TRBV9 to TRBJ2-6; TRBD1 or TRBD2 may be the D gene (5 bases each). The V gene lost 10 bases and the J gene lost 0 bases, with 17 bases spanning the gap. Germline CDR1 SGDLS, CDR2 YYNGEE. The CDR3 is 16 residues long. CDR3 protein: CASVLGADSGANVLTF. The CDR3, as DNA: TGTGCCTCCGTTCTCGGGGCCGACTCTGGGGCCAACGTCCTGACTTTC.

Judged by abundance, this clonotype is large. The V gene is TRBV4-1, the J gene TRBJ1-5, with D maybe TRBD1 (5 bases). Per germline, CDR1 MGHRA and CDR2 YSYEKL. This CDR3 comprises 15 residues. Trimming shortened V by 0 bases and J by 1 base, and 7 bases separated the two germline ends. The CDR3 spells CASSQDYRSNQPQHF. CDR3 sequence (DNA): TGCGCCAGCAGCCAAGATTACAGGAGCAATCAGCCCCAGCATTTT.

Sample share makes this clonotype medium-sized. V gene TRBV6-5 combines with J gene TRBJ2-2; perhaps TRBD2 as D (7 bases). CDR1 is MNHEY, CDR2 SVGAGI, per germline. The length of the CDR3 is 16 residues. Trimming took off 4 bases at V and 3 bases at J, with 15 bases between the two ends. CDR3 DNA: TGTGCCAGCAGTTCCCCCGGGGGGCTGGACACCGGGGAGCTGTTTTTT. Protein sequence: CASSSPGGLDTGELFF.